This T cell receptor (beta chain) is from a study of early T cells in non-severe SARS-CoV-2 infection. Looking at the study overall: Unpaired chains resulted from sequencing bulk RNA of unsorted whole blood. Overall study findings and caveats: The matching step, a VDJdb search, favored anti-spike CD8 responses and missed private and CD4 specificities.

This clonotype was seen ten or more times. Its antigen is unidentified. V gave up 6 bases and J gave up 2 bases; unmatched junction bases: 8. CDR1 and CDR2 (germline): DFQATT, SNEGSKA (reference sequence). This CDR3 is 14 amino acids long. Individual cDNA molecules were tagged with unique molecular identifiers. A single record per CDR3 protein comes from TCRdb applying MiXCR to the 5' RACE reads. Of 32,000 or so distinct CDR3 sequences in the sample, over 8.5% were seen once. The clonotype was recovered from an adult who was a healthcare worker with PCR-confirmed SARS-CoV-2 infection or an uninfected control (not recorded which). Source material: whole blood. The chain combines TRBV20-1 with TRBJ2-7; 9 bases agree with TRBD2. The CDR3 reads CSAINQRGAYEQYF. CDR3 DNA sequence: TGCAGTGCCATAAATCAGCGGGGGGCCTACGAGCAGTACTTC.